This T cell receptor beta chain was profiled in a study of cytomegalovirus exposure and HLA in healthy donors. Only in-frame clones appear in the TCRdb table, and some are missing; sequencing was by immunoSEQ multiplex PCR. This repertoire shows 150,000 to 200,000 clones, roughly 83% found once; its top ten account for roughly 1.5%. Germline V gives CDR1 KGHSH, CDR2 LQKENI. The ends were cut back, 6 bases at V and 6 bases at J, with 12 bases in the middle. CDR3 length: 12 amino acids. Concerning this clone itself: Its target is unknown.

General study results and limits: Reports described diagnosis of cytomegalovirus status by the classifier as highly specific and sensitive.

The sequencing input was PBMCs. The sequence came from a woman aged 18-29 years in good health and CMV-seronegative. The rearrangement uses TRBV18 and TRBJ2-7, with D possibly TRBD2 on 6 matching bases. CDR3 DNA: TGTGCCAGCTCCCACCGGGGGACCGAGCAGTACTTC. It codes for CASSHRGTEQYF. The full variable domain, with the rest looked up from reference TRBV18 and TRBJ2-7, is NAGVMQNPRHLVRRRGQEARLRCSPMKGHSHVYWYRQLPEEGLKFMVYLQKENIIDESGMPKERFSAEFPKEGPSILRIQQVVRGDSAAYFCASSHRGTEQYFGPGTRLTVT.